This T cell receptor (beta chain) was sequenced during a study of CD8 T cell repertoires and HIV-1 epitope variants. Germline assignment: CDR1 SNHLY and CDR2 FYNNEI. Trimming cost V 4 bases and J 6 bases, with 21 bases left between them. This CDR3 comprises 16 residues. Sequencing used immunoSEQ multiplex PCR; TCRdb keeps in-frame clones, though not all of them. Among thousands of clones listed, about 62% were seen once. Concerning this clone itself: Its antigen is still unknown.

Material for sequencing was cultured CD8+ T cells derived from PBMCs. The clonotype originates from a male donor with HIV. The chain links TRBV2 to TRBJ1-2; unclear D gene. CDR3 DNA sequence: TGTGCCAGCAGTGCTAGACGTCGGCAGCTCGGAGATGGCTACACCTTC. Protein: CASSARRRQLGDGYTF.